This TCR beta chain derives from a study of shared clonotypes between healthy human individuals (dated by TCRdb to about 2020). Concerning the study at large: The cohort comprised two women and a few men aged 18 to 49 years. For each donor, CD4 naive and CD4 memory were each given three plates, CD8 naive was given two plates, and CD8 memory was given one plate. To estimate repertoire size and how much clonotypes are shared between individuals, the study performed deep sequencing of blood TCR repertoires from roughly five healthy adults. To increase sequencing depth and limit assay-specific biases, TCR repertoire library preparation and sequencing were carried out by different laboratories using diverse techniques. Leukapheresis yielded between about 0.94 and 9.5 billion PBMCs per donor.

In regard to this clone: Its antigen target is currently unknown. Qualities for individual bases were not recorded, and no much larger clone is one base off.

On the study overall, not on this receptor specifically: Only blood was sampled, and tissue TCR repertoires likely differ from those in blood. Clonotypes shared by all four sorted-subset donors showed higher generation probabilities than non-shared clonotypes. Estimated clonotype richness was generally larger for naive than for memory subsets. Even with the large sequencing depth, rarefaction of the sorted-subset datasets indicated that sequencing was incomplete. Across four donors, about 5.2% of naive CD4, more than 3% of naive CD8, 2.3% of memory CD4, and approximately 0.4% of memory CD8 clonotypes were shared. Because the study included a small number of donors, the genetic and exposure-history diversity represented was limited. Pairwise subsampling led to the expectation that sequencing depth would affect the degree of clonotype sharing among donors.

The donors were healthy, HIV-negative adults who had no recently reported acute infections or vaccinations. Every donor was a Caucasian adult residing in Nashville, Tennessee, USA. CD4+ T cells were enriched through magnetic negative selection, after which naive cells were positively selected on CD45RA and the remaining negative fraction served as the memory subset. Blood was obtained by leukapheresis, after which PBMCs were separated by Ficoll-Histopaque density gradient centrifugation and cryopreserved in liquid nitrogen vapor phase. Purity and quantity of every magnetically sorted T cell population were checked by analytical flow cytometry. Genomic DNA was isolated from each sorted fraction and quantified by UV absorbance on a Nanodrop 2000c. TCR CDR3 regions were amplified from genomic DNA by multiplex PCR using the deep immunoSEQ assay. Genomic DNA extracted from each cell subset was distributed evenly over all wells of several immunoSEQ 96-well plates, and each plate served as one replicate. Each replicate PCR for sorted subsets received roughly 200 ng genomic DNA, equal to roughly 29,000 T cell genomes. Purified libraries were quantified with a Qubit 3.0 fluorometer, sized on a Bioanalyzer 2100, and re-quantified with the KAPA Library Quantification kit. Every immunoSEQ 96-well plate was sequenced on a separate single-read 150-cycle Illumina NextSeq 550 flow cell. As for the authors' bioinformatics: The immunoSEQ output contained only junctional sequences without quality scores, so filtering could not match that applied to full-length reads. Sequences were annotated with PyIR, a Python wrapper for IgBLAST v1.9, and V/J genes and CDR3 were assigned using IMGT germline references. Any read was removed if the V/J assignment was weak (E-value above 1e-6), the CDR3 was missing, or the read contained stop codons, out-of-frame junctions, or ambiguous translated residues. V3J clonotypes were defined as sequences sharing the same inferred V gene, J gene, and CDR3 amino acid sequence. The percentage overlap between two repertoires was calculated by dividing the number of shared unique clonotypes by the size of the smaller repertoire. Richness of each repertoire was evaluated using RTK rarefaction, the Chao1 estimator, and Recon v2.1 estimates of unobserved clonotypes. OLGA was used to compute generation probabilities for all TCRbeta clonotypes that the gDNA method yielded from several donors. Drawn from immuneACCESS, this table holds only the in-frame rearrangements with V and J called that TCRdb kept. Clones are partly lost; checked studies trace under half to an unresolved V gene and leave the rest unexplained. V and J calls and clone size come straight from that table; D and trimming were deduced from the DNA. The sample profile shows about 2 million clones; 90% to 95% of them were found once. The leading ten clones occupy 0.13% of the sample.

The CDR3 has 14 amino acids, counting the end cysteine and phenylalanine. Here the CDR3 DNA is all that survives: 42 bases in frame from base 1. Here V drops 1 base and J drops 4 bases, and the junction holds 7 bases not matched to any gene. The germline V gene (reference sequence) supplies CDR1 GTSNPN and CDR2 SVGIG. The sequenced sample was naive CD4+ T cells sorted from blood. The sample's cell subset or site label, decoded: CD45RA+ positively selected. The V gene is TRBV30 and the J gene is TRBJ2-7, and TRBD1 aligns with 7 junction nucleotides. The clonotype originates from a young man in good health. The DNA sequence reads TGTGCCTGGAGTGGACAGGGAATTAATTACGAGCAGTACTTC. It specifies CAWSGQGINYEQYF.